Following are 6 T cell receptor beta chains from one sample sequenced in a study of T cell responses to AZD1222 COVID-19 vaccine. This table comes from immunoSEQ multiplex PCR, and its TCRdb copy is limited to in-frame clones, with some not included. Altogether over 100,000 clones are present, about 90% being singletons, with the ten largest covering around 7.5%. The sample here was peripheral blood, taken on day 0 of AZD1222 vaccination. Every receptor here comes from an adult in good health.

The chain uses TRBV19 and TRBJ1-5; D uncertain. V lost 5 bases to trimming and J lost 7 bases, with 15 bases between them. Germline V gives CDR1 LNHDA, CDR2 SQIVND (reference sequence). The CDR3 totals 14 residues. For the CDR3, the DNA is TGTGCCAGTAGTTCAGGCGTCCTGACCCAGCCCCAGCATTTT. Encoded protein: CASSSGVLTQPQHF.

This chain links TRBV6-1 with TRBJ2-5; D remains unclear. The CDR3 extends over 13 amino acids. Germline V gene data show CDR1 as MNHNS and CDR2 as SASEGT. The V gene lost 1 base and the J gene lost 2 bases, with 5 bases spanning the gap. CDR3 nucleotide sequence: TGTGCCAGCAGTGAAGTGTCACAAGAGACCCAGTACTTC. Translating gives CASSEVSQETQYF.

This clone showed up just once. This chain uses TRBV19 with TRBJ1-1; D unresolved. The V end lost 2 bases, the J end lost 0 bases, and 7 bases lay between the germline ends. Germline loops: CDR1 LNHDA, CDR2 SQIVND (reference sequence). The CDR3 extends over 14 amino acids. The CDR3 protein is CASSIRDMNTEAFF. CDR3 nucleotide sequence: TGTGCCAGTAGTATAAGGGATATGAACACTGAAGCTTTCTTT.

V is TRBV6-5 and J is TRBJ1-1, with D tentatively TRBD1 (5 bases). The CDR3 runs 13 residues. The V end lost 1 base, the J end lost 7 bases, and 10 bases lay between the germline ends. Germline V CDR1 and CDR2: MNHEY, SVGAGI. The CDR3 region is CASSYFPGLEAFF. The CDR3 DNA follows: TGTGCCAGCAGTTACTTCCCGGGGCTTGAAGCTTTCTTT.

The chain has TRBV7-9 and TRBJ2-1, with 9 positions matching TRBD2. V trimming: 5 bases; J trimming: 10 bases; junction bases outside the gene matches: 3. The CDR3 loop spans 12 amino acids. The germline V gene has CDR1 SEHNR and CDR2 FQNEAQ (reference sequence). The CDR3 DNA reads TGTGCCAGCAGCCCGACTAGCGGCGAGCAGTTCTTC. Translated: CASSPTSGEQFF.

The chain employs TRBV2 and TRBJ2-5; a possible D gene is TRBD1 (5 bases). V gave up 1 base and J gave up 9 bases, with 6 bases separating them. The CDR3 length is 11 residues. Germline values: CDR1 SNHLY, CDR2 FYNNEI. In DNA, the CDR3 is TGTGCCAGCAGTGAAGGGGGCGCCCAGTACTTC. Protein product: CASSEGGAQYF.